This T cell receptor beta chain derives from a study of identifying expanded T cells in peripheral blood. Notes on the study in general: About 1.2 clones differed between technical replicates, versus approximately 17 and 20 over time.

The CDR3 totals 14 residues. With 6 bases removed from V and 6 bases from J, the gap between germline ends came to 15 bases. Germline lookup yields CDR1 LNHDA and CDR2 SQIVND (reference sequence). Details on this clone: Antigen unknown.

Healthy donors had no documented immune events, such as infections, while sampled. Libraries were prepared by immunoSEQ multiplex PCR; TCRdb keeps only in-frame clonotypes and omits some of them. The table shows 90,000 to 95,000 clones, with approximately 91% occurring only once. The origin of this receptor is a person aged 18 to 75 in good health. Material: blood. This rearrangement joins TRBV19 to TRBJ2-4, with D possibly TRBD2 on 5 matching bases. The CDR3, as DNA: TGTGCCAGTAGCCAAGACGGGATCGGAAACATTCAGTACTTC. Translated, it gives CASSQDGIGNIQYF. The full variable domain, completed using reference TRBV19 and TRBJ2-4, is DGGITQSPKYLFRKEGQNVTLSCEQNLNHDAMYWYRQDPGQGLRLIYYSQIVNDFQKGDIAEGYSVSREKKESFPLTVTSAQKNPTAFYLCASSQDGIGNIQYFGAGTRLSVL.